This T cell receptor (beta chain) was documented in a study of blood T cell repertoires in COVID-19. Study information: Donors in the United States, Italy and Spain gave samples during acute or convalescent COVID-19. T cells, B-cell-depleted T cells, or PBMCs provided the cDNA or gDNA that served as material.

In the original analysis: Amplified reference gene primers provided the basis for estimating nucleated cell counts. TCRdb keeps only in-frame clones here, not all; method: immunoSEQ multiplex PCR. V, J and clone size were drawn from that table, and D and trimming were deduced from the DNA. In the table there are tens of thousands of clones, 85% to 90% of which are singletons. This TCR came from a man older than 75 with acute or convalescent COVID-19. Material: peripheral blood.

The CDR3 DNA is TGTGCCAGTTCGAGGACATCTTCCTCTGGAAACACCATATATTTT. Translation: CASSRTSSSGNTIYF. V and J are TRBV6-5 and TRBJ1-3; tentatively, D is TRBD1 (5 bases). Per germline, CDR1 MNHEY and CDR2 SVGAGI. Trimming stripped 9 bases from V and 0 bases from J, with 15 bases between. CDR3 size: 15 residues.